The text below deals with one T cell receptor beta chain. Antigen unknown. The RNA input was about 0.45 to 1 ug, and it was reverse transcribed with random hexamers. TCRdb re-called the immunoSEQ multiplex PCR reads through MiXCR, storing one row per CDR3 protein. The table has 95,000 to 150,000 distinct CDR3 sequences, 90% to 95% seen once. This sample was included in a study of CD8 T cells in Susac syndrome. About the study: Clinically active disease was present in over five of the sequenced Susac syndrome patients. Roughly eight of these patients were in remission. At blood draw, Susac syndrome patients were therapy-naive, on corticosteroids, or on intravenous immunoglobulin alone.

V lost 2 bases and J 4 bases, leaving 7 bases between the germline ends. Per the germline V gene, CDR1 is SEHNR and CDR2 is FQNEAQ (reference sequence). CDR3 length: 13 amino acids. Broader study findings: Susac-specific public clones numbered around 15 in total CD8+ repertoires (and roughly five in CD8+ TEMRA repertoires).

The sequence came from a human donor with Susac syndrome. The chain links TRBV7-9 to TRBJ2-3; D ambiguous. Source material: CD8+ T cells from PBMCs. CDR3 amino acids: CASSLPHPDTQYF. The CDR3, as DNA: TGTGCCAGCAGCTTACCCCACCCAGATACGCAGTATTTT.